This T cell receptor (beta chain) was sequenced for a study of T-cell reconstitution after alpha-beta-depleted transplantation in children. A library of TCRbeta sequences, prepared with unique molecular identifiers, was generated. One entry per CDR3 protein, called by TCRdb with MiXCR from the PCR reads. The table shows a few hundred thousand distinct CDR3 sequences, with roughly 18% occurring only once. The specimen comprised PBMCs from the stem cell graft donor, sampled from the stem cell graft. The clonotype was recovered from a human donor who donated a stem cell graft to a child with acute lymphoblastic leukemia.

This chain's CDR3 is CASSLPLDEQYF. CDR3 sequence (DNA): TGTGCCAGCAGTTTGCCCCTAGACGAGCAGTACTTC. The chain uses TRBV12-3 or TRBV12-4 and TRBJ2-7; no firm D call. This CDR3 region has 12 residues. Trimming took off 3 bases at V and 5 bases at J, with 8 bases between the two ends.